This T cell receptor (beta chain) was recovered during a study of PD-L1 blockade in urothelial cancer. Study information: Reported median T cell count for blood samples was around 150,000.

The length of the CDR3 is 15 residues. CDR1 is LNHDA, CDR2 SQIVND, per germline (reference sequence). The trim removed 6 bases at V and 1 base at J, leaving 5 bases unmatched. This clone showed up just a few times. The data were produced by immunoSEQ multiplex PCR, yet TCRdb's version contains in-frame clones alone and is incomplete. The sample carries more than 60,000 clones, around nine tenths recorded once. The time point: peripheral blood 6 weeks after treatment start. J is TRBJ2-2 and V is TRBV19, with 7 bases that match TRBD1. The material was PBMCs, obtained around atezolizumab (anti-PD-L1) treatment. This TCR came from a man in his 60s with urothelial cancer. The CDR3 region is CASRRDSRNTGELFF. The CDR3 DNA is TGTGCCAGTAGGAGGGACAGCCGGAACACCGGGGAGCTGTTTTTT.